This TCR beta chain was found in a study of blood T cell repertoires in COVID-19. The CDR3 contains 14 residues. The germline V gene has CDR1 MNHEY and CDR2 SVGAGI. V was trimmed by 2 bases and J by 5 bases, leaving 12 bases between them. Libraries were prepared by immunoSEQ multiplex PCR; TCRdb keeps only in-frame clonotypes and omits some of them. The sample lists some 290,000 clones; around nine tenths were seen once. The rearrangement joins TRBV6-5 to TRBJ1-1, with TRBD1 as a possible D gene (6 bases). The sample was peripheral blood. This TCR was sampled from a woman in her twenties or thirties with COVID-19, enrolled during active disease. CDR3 protein: CASSYETGPTEAFF. The CDR3 DNA follows: TGTGCCAGCAGTTACGAGACAGGCCCAACTGAAGCTTTCTTT.